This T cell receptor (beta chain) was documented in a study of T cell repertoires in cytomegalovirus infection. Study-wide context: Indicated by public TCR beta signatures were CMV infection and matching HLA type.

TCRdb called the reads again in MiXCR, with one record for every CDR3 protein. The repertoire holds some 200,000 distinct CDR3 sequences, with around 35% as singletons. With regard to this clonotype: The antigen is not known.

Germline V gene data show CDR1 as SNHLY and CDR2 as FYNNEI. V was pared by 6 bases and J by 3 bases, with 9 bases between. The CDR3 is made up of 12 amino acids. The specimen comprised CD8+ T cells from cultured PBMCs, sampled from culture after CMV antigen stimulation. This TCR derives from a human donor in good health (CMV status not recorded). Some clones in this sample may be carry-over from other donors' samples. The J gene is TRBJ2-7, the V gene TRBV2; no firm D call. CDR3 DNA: TGTGCCAGCAGACCGGGTTTCTACGAGCAGTACTTC. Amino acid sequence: CASRPGFYEQYF. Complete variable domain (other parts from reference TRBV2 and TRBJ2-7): EPEVTQTPSHQVTQMGQEVILRCVPISNHLYFYWYRQILGQKVEFLVSFYNNEISEKSEIFDDQFSVERPDGSNFTLKIRSTKLEDSAMYFCASRPGFYEQYFGPGTRLTVT.